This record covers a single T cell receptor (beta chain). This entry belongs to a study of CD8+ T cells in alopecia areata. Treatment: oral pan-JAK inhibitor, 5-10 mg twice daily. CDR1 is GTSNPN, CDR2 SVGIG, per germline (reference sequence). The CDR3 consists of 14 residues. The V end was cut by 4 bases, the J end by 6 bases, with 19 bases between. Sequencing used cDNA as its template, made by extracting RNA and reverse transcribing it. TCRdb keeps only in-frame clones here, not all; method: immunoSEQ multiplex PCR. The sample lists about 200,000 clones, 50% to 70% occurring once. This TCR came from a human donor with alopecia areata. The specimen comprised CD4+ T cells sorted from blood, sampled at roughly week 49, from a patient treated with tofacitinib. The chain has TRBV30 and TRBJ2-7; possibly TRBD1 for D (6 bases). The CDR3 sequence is CAWKPTGNPLEQYF. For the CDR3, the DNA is TGTGCCTGGAAGCCCACAGGGAACCCTCTCGAGCAGTACTTC.